A selection of T cell receptor beta chains follows, all from one sample in a study of blood T cell repertoires in COVID-19. Sequencing was performed with immunoSEQ multiplex PCR; in TCRdb, only in-frame clones are kept and a portion is missing. The table includes over 100,000 clones, around four fifths detected once. The sequenced sample was peripheral blood. The receptors shown here come from a woman between 55 and 75 years old with acute or convalescent COVID-19. Each CDR3 is given with its conserved first and last residue. D genes are given only for firm matches. Clone size appears in some rows only: once, few, many, or a class for an expanded clone.

D	size	V	J	CDR3	DNA
TRBD1	.	TRBV14	TRBJ1-2	CASSQETGATYGYGYTF	TGTGCCAGCAGCCAAGAGACAGGGGCTACGTATGGCTATGGCTACACCTTC
.	few	TRBV7-9	TRBJ2-3	CAGGLTDTQYF	TGTGCCGGGGGCCTCACAGATACGCAGTATTTT
.	.	TRBV18	TRBJ1-5	CASSPTGLYQPQHF	TGTGCCAGCTCACCCACCGGACTTTATCAGCCCCAGCATTTT
.	.	TRBV14	TRBJ2-7	CASSQGVYEQYF	TGTGCCAGCAGCCAAGGAGTCTACGAGCAGTACTTC
TRBD1	.	TRBV28	TRBJ1-2	CASSSTGTGYTF	TGTGCCAGCAGTTCGACAGGGACTGGCTACACCTTC
TRBD1	.	TRBV18	TRBJ1-5	CASSPAGTGGQPQHF	TGTGCCAGCTCACCAGCCGGGACAGGGGGCCAGCCCCAGCATTTT
TRBD2	.	TRBV2	TRBJ2-5	CASGTSGLQETQYF	TGTGCCAGCGGGACTAGCGGACTCCAAGAGACCCAGTACTTC
TRBD1	.	TRBV28	TRBJ2-7	CASSPRDSPYEQYF	TGTGCCAGCAGTCCACGGGACAGTCCTTACGAGCAGTACTTC
.	once	TRBV28	TRBJ2-6	CASSLHSGANVLTF	TGTGCCAGCAGTTTACACTCTGGGGCCAACGTCCTGACTTTC
.	.	TRBV6-1	TRBJ2-7	CASSEMYGQSYEQYF	TGTGCCAGCAGTGAAATGTACGGACAGTCCTACGAGCAGTACTTC
.	.	TRBV7-9	TRBJ1-6	CASSLDGSSYNSPLHF	TGTGCCAGCAGCTTAGATGGGAGCTCCTATAATTCACCCCTCCACTTT
.	.	TRBV11-2	TRBJ2-7	CASSSGIYEQYF	TGTGCCAGCAGCTCGGGGATCTACGAGCAGTACTTC
.	.	TRBV10-1	TRBJ2-1	CASSDGRGYNEQFF	TGCGCCAGCAGTGATGGACGGGGGTACAATGAGCAGTTCTTC
.	.	TRBV6-5	TRBJ1-1	CATMKSFLNTEAFF	TGTGCCACTATGAAGTCATTCTTGAACACTGAAGCTTTCTTT
.	.	TRBV3-1/TRBV3-2	TRBJ1-2	CASSYGRGAQGYTF	TGTGCCAGCAGCTACGGGCGGGGCGCCCAAGGCTACACCTTC
.	.	TRBV24-1	TRBJ2-1	CATSERVLSGEQFF	TGTGCCACCAGTGAGAGGGTCCTGTCGGGTGAGCAGTTCTTC
.	.	TRBV28	TRBJ1-6	CASSIGQSPLHF	TGTGCCAGCAGTATAGGACAGTCACCCCTCCACTTT
.	.	TRBV27	TRBJ2-1	CASSPGARRWVDEQFF	TGTGCCAGCAGTCCCGGTGCGCGGAGATGGGTCGATGAGCAGTTCTTC
TRBD1	.	TRBV27	TRBJ1-2	CASSLRGQGRDYGYTF	TGTGCCAGCAGTTTAAGAGGACAGGGTCGAGACTATGGCTACACCTTC
TRBD2	.	TRBV7-7	TRBJ2-5	CASSTGLAGGQETQYF	TGTGCTAGCAGCACAGGACTAGCGGGGGGTCAAGAGACCCAGTACTTC
TRBD1	.	TRBV9	TRBJ1-4	CASSPGKTGNFSEKLFF	TGTGCCAGCAGCCCCGGGAAGACAGGGAATTTTAGTGAAAAACTGTTTTTT
TRBD1	.	TRBV10-2	TRBJ1-4	CASSDLGQVPFF	TGCGCCAGCAGTGACCTAGGACAGGTACCGTTTTTT
.	once	TRBV27	TRBJ2-4	CASSSAELAKNIQYF	TGTGCCAGCAGTTCCGCCGAGCTAGCCAAAAACATTCAGTACTTC
TRBD1	.	TRBV2	TRBJ2-1	CASSGRGRDEQFF	TGTGCCAGCAGTGGCAGGGGGCGCGATGAGCAGTTCTTC
TRBD2	.	TRBV18	TRBJ2-5	CASSPGLALRETQYF	TGTGCCAGCTCACCGGGACTAGCGCTTCGGGAGACCCAGTACTTC
TRBD2	.	TRBV9	TRBJ2-5	CASSTRPSGGKETQYF	TGTGCCAGCAGCACCCGGCCTAGCGGGGGGAAAGAGACCCAGTACTTC
.	.	TRBV29-1	TRBJ2-2	CSVPFGRGIGPPGELFF	TGCAGCGTTCCTTTCGGACGGGGAATCGGTCCCCCCGGGGAGCTGTTTTTT
.	once	TRBV27	TRBJ2-1	CASNVLPSSYNEQFF	TGTGCCAGCAACGTACTCCCGAGCTCCTACAATGAGCAGTTCTTC
.	.	TRBV7-2	TRBJ2-1	CASSLRGVAAGNEQFF	TGTGCCAGCAGCTTACGGGGAGTAGCGGCCGGCAATGAGCAGTTCTTC
.	.	TRBV6-2/TRBV6-3	TRBJ2-2	CASSYSISANTGELFF	TGTGCCAGCAGTTACTCGATTTCAGCGAACACCGGGGAGCTGTTTTTT
TRBD1	.	TRBV5-1	TRBJ2-3	CASSPTGDTQYF	TGCGCCAGCAGCCCGACAGGGGATACGCAGTATTTT
.	.	TRBV7-2	TRBJ2-5	CASSPPGSQETQYF	TGTGCCAGCAGCCCCCCCGGGTCCCAAGAGACCCAGTACTTC
.	.	TRBV4-1	TRBJ1-2	CASSQASGKIYGYTF	TGCGCCAGCAGCCAAGCGTCGGGGAAAATCTATGGCTACACCTTC